This entry lists 19 T cell receptor beta chains sequenced from one sample in a study of CD8 T cells in Susac syndrome. The authors reverse transcribed 0.5 to 1 ug RNA with random hexamers. MiXCR, run by TCRdb on the immunoSEQ multiplex PCR reads, gives a single entry per CDR3 protein. The top ten hold 0.12% to 0.15% of the sample, which has some 170,000 distinct CDR3 sequences, 85% to 95% seen once. Sequences were obtained from CD4+ T cells from PBMCs. These receptors came from a human donor in good health.

The chain recombines TRBV5-6 with TRBJ2-2; the D gene is possibly TRBD2 (6 bases). The germline V gene has CDR1 SGHDT and CDR2 YYEEEE. The CDR3 consists of 16 residues. Trimming took off 2 bases at V and 5 bases at J, with 16 bases between the two ends. CDR3 loop: CASSLWEVRGTGELFF. Here the CDR3 DNA reads TGTGCCAGCAGCTTATGGGAGGTGAGAGGAACCGGGGAGCTGTTTTTT.

This clonotype was seen a handful of times. V and J are TRBV10-3 and TRBJ1-6; 7 bases align to TRBD1. Per germline, CDR1 ENHRY and CDR2 SYGVKD. Germline trimming cut 0 bases from V and 10 bases from J; bases unmatched to any gene: 6. This CDR3 contains 15 residues. CDR3 coding DNA: TGTGCCATCAGTGAGTCGCGACAGGGAAACTCACCCCTCCACTTT. Its protein is CAISESRQGNSPLHF.

The chain recombines TRBV20-1 with TRBJ1-2; D call uncertain. The CDR3 contains 14 residues. Trimming shortened V by 2 bases and J by 7 bases, and 17 bases separated the two germline ends. Germline CDR1 reads DFQATT; CDR2 reads SNEGSKA (reference sequence). CDR3 region: CSARPPTQERGYTF. CDR3 in DNA: TGCAGTGCTAGACCCCCTACACAAGAGCGTGGCTACACCTTC.

The J gene is TRBJ2-7, the V gene TRBV18; TRBD1 is a possible D gene (5 bases). The V gene's germline CDR1 is KGHSH and CDR2 LQKENI. The length of the CDR3 is 13 residues. With 6 bases removed from V and 2 bases from J, the gap between germline ends came to 11 bases. The CDR3 here is CASSPDNAYEQYF. The CDR3 nucleotides read TGTGCCAGCTCCCCGGACAACGCCTACGAGCAGTACTTC.

The genes are TRBV2 and TRBJ1-4; tentatively, D is TRBD1 (5 bases). Deletions cut 3 bases from V and 4 bases from J, with 12 bases between. The germline gives CDR1 SNHLY, CDR2 FYNNEI. The CDR3 has 15 residues. The CDR3 loop is CASSDQGLHNEKLFF. The CDR3 DNA follows: TGTGCCAGCAGTGACCAGGGCCTTCATAATGAAAAACTGTTTTTT.

This chain joins TRBV3-1 and TRBJ2-7; the match to TRBD1 covers 9 bases. Germline loops: CDR1 LGHDT, CDR2 YNNKEL (reference sequence). J gave up 0 bases and V 3 bases, and 0 bases lay outside the gene matches. The CDR3 length is 14 residues. The CDR3, as DNA: TGTGCCAGCAGCCAGGACAGGGGCTCCTACGAGCAGTACTTC. It codes for CASSQDRGSYEQYF.

V is TRBV6-1 and J is TRBJ2-4; weak D call: TRBD1 (5 bases). V was clipped by 2 bases and J by 4 bases, with 12 bases between them. This CDR3 comprises 15 residues. Per germline, CDR1 MNHNS and CDR2 SASEGT. The CDR3 region is CASSEQGGLKNIQYF. CDR3 DNA: TGTGCCAGCAGTGAACAGGGCGGATTGAAAAACATTCAGTACTTC.

The chain couples TRBV6-6 to TRBJ1-2; D is undetermined. This CDR3 spans 14 amino acids. Trimming stripped 0 bases from V and 8 bases from J, with 13 bases between. CDR1 MNHNY and CDR2 SVGAGI come from the germline V gene (reference sequence). CDR3 bases: TGTGCCAGCAGTTACTCGGAAGGGAGCCCGGGCTACACCTTC. Translating gives CASSYSEGSPGYTF.

The CDR3 nucleotides are TGTGCCAGCAGCTTGAACAGGGGGGGGGATACGCAGTATTTT. Translation: CASSLNRGGDTQYF. The rearrangement uses TRBV5-5 and TRBJ2-3, with D possibly being TRBD1 (8 bases). This CDR3 has 14 residues. Trimming left V 1 base short and J 6 bases short, with 12 bases between. Germline CDR1 reads SGHKS; CDR2 reads YYEKEE (reference sequence).

In this sample, this clonotype turned up a few times. The chain has TRBV18 and TRBJ1-5, with 10 bases fitting TRBD1. V lost 6 bases and J lost 7; bases outside the gene matches: 6. The CDR3 spans 14 residues. The germline CDR1 and CDR2 sequences are KGHSH and LQKENI. Here the CDR3 DNA reads TGTGCCAGCTCCCCCGGACAGGGGGGACAGCCCCAGCATTTT. Translating it yields CASSPGQGGQPQHF.

This chain connects TRBV2 to TRBJ2-5; no clear D. Germline lookup yields CDR1 SNHLY and CDR2 FYNNEI. The CDR3 length is 13 residues. V was clipped by 8 bases and J by 1 base, with 11 bases between them. The CDR3: CASEPPSQETQYF. CDR3 in DNA: TGTGCCAGCGAACCCCCGTCCCAAGAGACCCAGTACTTC.

This sequence joins TRBV20-1 and TRBJ1-2; 9 bases match TRBD1. The CDR3 length is 14 residues. Germline trimming cut 3 bases from V and 4 bases from J; bases unmatched to any gene: 6. The germline gives CDR1 DFQATT, CDR2 SNEGSKA (reference sequence). Here the CDR3 DNA reads TGCAGTGCTAGGGCCGGGACAGGGACCTATGGCTACACCTTC. This encodes CSARAGTGTYGYTF.

The J gene is TRBJ2-1, the V gene TRBV7-9; tentative D call: TRBD1 (6 bases). Trimming stripped 5 bases from V and 4 bases from J, with 9 bases between. The CDR3 consists of 13 residues. CDR1 is SEHNR, CDR2 FQNEAQ, per germline (reference sequence). CDR3 sequence (DNA): TGTGCCAGCAGCCTCGGACAGTACAATGAGCAGTTCTTC. The encoded protein is CASSLGQYNEQFF.

V is TRBV10-3 and J is TRBJ1-1; tentative D call: TRBD1 (5 bases). The ends were cut back, 2 bases at V and 4 bases at J, with 8 bases in the middle. Germline V CDR1 and CDR2: ENHRY, SYGVKD. The CDR3 runs to 13 residues. The chain's CDR3 is CAISEAGSTEAFF. CDR3 DNA sequence: TGTGCCATCAGTGAGGCAGGGAGCACTGAAGCTTTCTTT.

This rearrangement joins TRBV12-3 or TRBV12-4 to TRBJ1-1; TRBD1 agrees at 7 bases. This CDR3 has 13 residues. J was trimmed by 0 bases and V by 8 bases; bases with no gene match: 3. The CDR3, as DNA: TGTGCCAGCCGGGGACAGCTGAACACTGAAGCTTTCTTT. As protein: CASRGQLNTEAFF.

The chain links TRBV20-1 to TRBJ1-1; the match to TRBD1 covers 9 bases. Unmatched junction bases numbered 5, after V lost 0 bases and J lost 6 bases. Germline values: CDR1 DFQATT, CDR2 SNEGSKA (reference sequence). The CDR3 has 14 residues. CDR3 nucleotide sequence: TGCAGTGCTAGAGACACCCGGGACAGGGCTGAAGCTTTCTTT. It codes for CSARDTRDRAEAFF.

V gene TRBV7-9 combines with J gene TRBJ2-7, with a tentative D call TRBD1 (6 bases). The V end was cut by 8 bases, the J end by 4 bases, with 18 bases between. Germline loops: CDR1 SEHNR, CDR2 FQNEAQ (reference sequence). CDR3 length equals 14 residues. This CDR3 is CASYSPGQRYEQYF. As DNA, the CDR3 is TGTGCCAGCTATAGCCCGGGACAAAGATACGAGCAGTACTTC.

The chain joins TRBV9 to TRBJ2-6; TRBD1 agrees at 7 bases. V trimming: 3 bases; J trimming: 4 bases; junction bases outside the gene matches: 1. The CDR3 loop spans 14 amino acids. Per the germline V gene, CDR1 is SGDLS and CDR2 is YYNGEE. Here the CDR3 reads CASSGTGGANVLTF. In DNA form, the CDR3 reads TGTGCCAGCAGCGGGACAGGAGGGGCCAACGTCCTGACTTTC.

The chain is built from TRBV3-1 and TRBJ2-3; D ambiguous. V gave up 0 bases and J gave up 4 bases, with 2 bases separating them. The CDR3 runs to 12 residues. CDR1 and CDR2 (germline): LGHDT, YNNKEL (reference sequence). The CDR3 reads CASSQEADTQYF. The CDR3 DNA is TGTGCCAGCAGCCAAGAGGCAGATACGCAGTATTTT.